These T cell receptor beta chains were read from a single sample in a study of chemoradiotherapy in HPV16-positive cancers. Data came from immunoSEQ multiplex PCR; TCRdb stores just in-frame clones and leaves some out. This sample has tens of thousands of clones; approximately 91% occur once, and the top ten carry 4.2%. The sample in question was blood, obtained from a patient who underwent chemoradiotherapy. Receptors were obtained from a human donor with HPV-associated anogenital cancer. The CDR3 runs from the conserved cysteine through the conserved F or W. The D gene is left open where the match is weak. Clone size is shown for a subset of rows, as once, few, many or a class of expanded clone.

j_call	clone_size	v_call	d_call	cdr3_aa	cdr3_nt
TRBJ2-7	-	TRBV27	TRBD2	CASSLSPGLAGFYEQYF	TGTGCCAGCAGTTTATCCCCCGGACTAGCGGGGTTCTACGAGCAGTACTTC
TRBJ1-2	-	TRBV4-1	-	CASSRQEGYGYTF	TGCGCCAGCAGCCGTCAGGAGGGCTATGGCTACACCTTC
TRBJ2-5	-	TRBV27	TRBD1	CASSTLPGQGWETQYF	TGTGCCAGCAGTACACTCCCGGGACAGGGGTGGGAGACCCAGTACTTC
TRBJ2-1	-	TRBV19	TRBD2	CASSISGTSDPNEQFF	TGTGCCAGTAGTATATCCGGGACTAGCGATCCGAATGAGCAGTTCTTC
TRBJ2-7	once	TRBV5-1	-	CASTPGGGQLYEQYF	TGCGCCAGCACCCCCGGTGGGGGGCAATTGTACGAGCAGTACTTC
TRBJ2-2	-	TRBV18	TRBD1	CASSPDRGLNTGELFF	TGTGCCAGCTCACCAGACAGGGGGCTTAACACCGGGGAGCTGTTTTTT
TRBJ2-5	once	TRBV19	TRBD1	CASRDRGQVETQYF	TGTGCCAGTAGGGACAGGGGGCAGGTAGAGACCCAGTACTTC
TRBJ2-7	-	TRBV5-1	-	CASSLIQGGEQYF	TGCGCCAGCAGCTTAATACAGGGTGGCGAGCAGTACTTC
TRBJ1-1	-	TRBV28	-	CASTLPHGLPKAEAFF	TGTGCCAGCACCCTCCCTCATGGCCTCCCAAAGGCTGAAGCTTTCTTT
TRBJ1-2	-	TRBV6-1	-	CAISETILTPGLHGYTF	TGTGCCATCAGTGAGACGATCTTGACCCCAGGGCTACATGGCTACACCTTC
TRBJ2-4	-	TRBV2	-	CASRGRENIQYF	TGTGCCAGCAGGGGAAGAGAAAACATTCAGTACTTC
TRBJ2-7	-	TRBV4-2	-	CASSPGGYEQYF	TGTGCCAGCAGCCCCGGTGGATACGAGCAGTACTTC
TRBJ2-5	-	TRBV11-3	-	CASTVTGETQYF	TGTGCCAGCACCGTGACTGGGGAGACCCAGTACTTC
TRBJ1-2	-	TRBV2	TRBD1	CASSTQGASYGYTF	TGTGCCAGCAGTACCCAGGGGGCGAGTTATGGCTACACCTTC
TRBJ1-1	-	TRBV5-6	TRBD1	CASSYGTGKMNTEAFF	TGTGCCAGCTCCTACGGGACAGGGAAAATGAACACTGAAGCTTTCTTT
TRBJ1-1	-	TRBV4-1	-	CPKASAFF	TGCCCCAAGGCCTCGGCTTTCTTT
TRBJ2-3	-	TRBV4-1	-	CASSQNPESGTDTQYF	TGCGCCAGCAGCCAAAACCCCGAGTCAGGAACAGATACGCAGTATTTT
TRBJ2-7	-	TRBV4-1	-	CASSQLTHYEQYF	TGCGCCAGCAGCCAGCTGACTCATTACGAGCAGTACTTC
TRBJ1-5	few	TRBV6-5	-	CASSYSARAAWPQHF	TGTGCCAGCAGTTACTCGGCCAGGGCTGCTTGGCCCCAGCATTTT
TRBJ2-3	-	TRBV4-1	TRBD2	CASSQDQPGLAGDTQYF	TGCGCCAGCAGCCAAGACCAACCGGGACTAGCGGGAGATACGCAGTATTTT
TRBJ2-3	-	TRBV28	-	CASSLYRDSTDTQYF	TGTGCCAGCAGTTTATACCGGGACTCCACAGATACGCAGTATTTT
TRBJ2-2	-	TRBV7-3	-	CASSSSGFEDTGELFF	TGTGCCAGCAGCTCGTCTGGGTTCGAGGACACCGGGGAGCTGTTTTTT
TRBJ1-4	-	TRBV5-1	TRBD1	CASSLVGGEGEKLFF	TGCGCCAGCAGCTTGGTAGGGGGCGAGGGTGAAAAACTGTTTTTT
TRBJ1-2	-	TRBV28	TRBD1	CASSPPFDRVRTNYGYTF	TGTGCCAGCAGTCCACCCTTTGACAGGGTGAGGACTAACTATGGCTACACCTTC
TRBJ2-7	-	TRBV6-6	-	CASSYGQETYEQYF	TGTGCCAGCAGTTACGGGCAGGAGACCTACGAGCAGTACTTC
TRBJ2-7	-	TRBV7-6	TRBD1	CASSPRDSTYEQYF	TGTGCCAGCAGCCCCAGGGACAGCACCTACGAGCAGTACTTC
TRBJ2-5	-	TRBV27	TRBD2	CASSSVGGGPVLETQYF	TGTGCCAGCAGTTCCGTGGGGGGAGGGCCGGTCCTAGAGACCCAGTACTTC